The 30 T cell receptor beta chains listed next were all sequenced from one sample in a study of blood T cell repertoires in COVID-19. Clones were sequenced by immunoSEQ multiplex PCR, and TCRdb holds only the in-frame ones, with some missing. This table holds fewer than 500,000 clones, 80% to 90% found once. The sequenced sample was PBMCs or T cells enriched from blood (not recorded which). The receptors derive from a man in his thirties or forties who had recovered from COVID-19.

The rearrangement joins TRBV3-1 (or the pseudogene TRBV3-2) to TRBJ1-1; 10 bases are shared with TRBD1. Germline trimming cut 5 bases from V and 4 bases from J; bases unmatched to any gene: 7. The CDR3 contains 15 residues. In germline, CDR1 is LGHDT, CDR2 YNNKEL (reference sequence). The CDR3 DNA follows: TGTGCCAGCAGCTCCGGGACAGGGGTGGGCACTGAAGCTTTCTTT. It specifies CASSSGTGVGTEAFF.

The table lists this clone with a count of one. DNA for the CDR3: TGTGCCAGCAGTACGGGACAGGGGTGGACAGATACGCAGTATTTT. Encoded protein: CASSTGQGWTDTQYF. This chain connects TRBV6-2 or TRBV6-3 to TRBJ2-3; 10 bases are a match to TRBD1. The CDR3 is 15 residues long. Germline CDR1 reads MNHEY; CDR2 reads SVGEGT. V was pared by 5 bases and J by 3 bases, with 5 bases of the junction left unmatched.

The rearrangement links TRBV6-5 to TRBJ2-5; 8 bases fit TRBD2. Germline CDR1 is MNHEY and CDR2 is SVGAGI. The junction had 8 bases not matched to a gene; V was cut back by 6 bases and J by 5 bases. The CDR3 loop spans 14 amino acids. The chain's CDR3 is CASSPLGGGETQYF. The CDR3 DNA reads TGTGCCAGCAGCCCCTTGGGCGGGGGGGAGACCCAGTACTTC.

In this sample, this clone turned up a few times. The V gene is TRBV7-6, the J gene TRBJ1-1, with a possible D match to TRBD1 (6 bases). CDR1 is SGHVS, CDR2 FNYEAQ, per germline. V was trimmed by 0 bases and J by 4 bases, leaving 12 bases between them. The CDR3 sequence is 15 residues long. The CDR3 loop reads CASSLAGGSVTEAFF. The CDR3, as DNA: TGTGCCAGCAGCTTAGCTGGGGGCAGCGTCACTGAAGCTTTCTTT.

This sequence joins TRBV6-5 and TRBJ1-5, with D possibly TRBD1 on 6 matching bases. This CDR3 has 15 residues. Trimming removed 2 bases from V and 4 bases from J, with 12 bases in between. The germline CDR1 and CDR2 sequences are MNHEY and SVGAGI. CDR3 bases: TGTGCCAGCAGTTACCAACAGGGAGGGAATCAGCCCCAGCATTTT. This encodes CASSYQQGGNQPQHF.

This sequence joins TRBV7-7 and TRBJ2-2; TRBD1 aligns across 10 bases. The CDR3 consists of 18 residues. From germline, CDR1 is SSHAT and CDR2 FNYEAQ (reference sequence). After removal of 1 base from V and 7 bases from J, the junction contained 12 bases not matched to a gene. CDR3 sequence (DNA): TGTGCCAGCAGCTTAGACCACCGGGACAGGGGTTCCGGCGGGGAGCTGTTTTTT. This sequence encodes CASSLDHRDRGSGGELFF.

The CDR3 is CASSQDTVQAGNQPQHF. The CDR3 bases are TGCGCCAGCAGCCAAGATACAGTCCAGGCCGGCAATCAGCCCCAGCATTTT. The gene calls are TRBV4-1 and TRBJ1-5; D remains unclear. CDR3 length equals 17 residues. Between the trimmed V and J ends, which lost 0 bases and 2 bases, there was a span of 14 bases. From germline, CDR1 is MGHRA and CDR2 YSYEKL.

CDR3 amino acids: CASSQGTGFGEKLFF. CDR3 nucleotide sequence: TGTGCCAGCAGCCAGGGAACAGGGTTTGGTGAAAAACTGTTTTTT. This sequence joins TRBV4-2 and TRBJ1-4, with D possibly being TRBD1 (6 bases). V was trimmed by 3 bases and J by 7 bases, leaving 15 bases between them. The length of the CDR3 is 15 residues. Germline V gene data show CDR1 as LGHNA and CDR2 as YNFKEQ.

This rearrangement joins TRBV3-1 (or the pseudogene TRBV3-2) to TRBJ1-5; D remains unclear. The CDR3 is made up of 12 amino acids. The V gene's germline CDR1 is LGHDT and CDR2 YNNKEL (reference sequence). V was shortened by 0 bases and J by 6 bases, with 3 bases between the two germline ends. The CDR3 is CASSQESQPQHF. CDR3 bases: TGTGCCAGCAGCCAAGAGAGTCAGCCCCAGCATTTT.

The gene calls are TRBV30 and TRBJ2-3; TRBD2 matches 7 bases. This CDR3 contains 15 residues. CDR1 is GTSNPN and CDR2 is SVGIG in the germline V gene (reference sequence). J gave up 0 bases and V 4 bases, and 7 bases lay outside the gene matches. This CDR3 is CAWTSSGASTDTQYF. CDR3 in DNA: TGTGCCTGGACCTCTAGCGGCGCTAGCACAGATACGCAGTATTTT.

The V call is TRBV7-8, the J call TRBJ2-7; 8 nucleotides match TRBD1. CDR1 is SGHVS, CDR2 FQNEAQ, per germline. CDR3 length: 15 amino acids. V was clipped by 0 bases and J by 4 bases; unmatched bases: 5. The CDR3 DNA reads as TGTGCCAGCAGCTTAGCAGCGGACAGGGTTTACGAGCAGTACTTC. The encoded protein is CASSLAADRVYEQYF.

V usage is TRBV18 and J usage is TRBJ2-3; possibly TRBD1 for D (6 bases). There are 13 residues in the CDR3. The ends were cut back, 6 bases at V and 5 bases at J, with 12 bases in the middle. Per the germline V gene, CDR1 is KGHSH and CDR2 is LQKENI. As DNA, the CDR3 is TGTGCCAGCTCCAGACAGGCGAGAGATACGCAGTATTTT. As protein: CASSRQARDTQYF.

This clone has a single count. This chain uses TRBV11-2 with TRBJ2-5; D is possibly TRBD1 (6 bases). The V gene lost 6 bases and the J gene lost 1 base, with 12 bases spanning the gap. The CDR3 totals 14 residues. In germline, CDR1 is SGHAT, CDR2 FQNNGV. CDR3 sequence (DNA): TGTGCCAGCAGTATCAGGGGTCTCCAAGAGACCCAGTACTTC. Its protein is CASSIRGLQETQYF.

The chain carries TRBV5-6 and TRBJ1-1; 12 bases line up with TRBD1. J was trimmed by 6 bases and V by 6 bases; bases with no gene match: 3. Germline CDR1 reads SGHDT; CDR2 reads YYEEEE. The CDR3 covers 13 residues. The CDR3 DNA reads as TGTGCCAGCACCCGGGACAGGGGGCCTGAAGCTTTCTTT. It encodes CASTRDRGPEAFF. The entire variable domain, with the rest obtained from reference TRBV5-6 and TRBJ1-1, is as follows: DAGVTQSPTHLIKTRGQQVTLRCSPKSGHDTVSWYQQALGQGPQFIFQYYEEEERQRGNFPDRFSGHQFPNYSSELNVNALLLGDSALYLCASTRDRGPEAFFGQGTRLTVV.

This clone was observed once. V usage is TRBV24-1 and J usage is TRBJ2-7; possibly TRBD1 for D (6 bases). The CDR3 totals 14 residues. Germline V CDR1 and CDR2: KGHDR, SFDVKD. V lost 5 bases and J 1 base, leaving 11 bases between the germline ends. The CDR3 nucleotides read TGTGCCACCAGTGGACCGGGACAATCCTACGAGCAGTACTTC. It specifies CATSGPGQSYEQYF.

This clone has just a few counts. The rearrangement links TRBV2 to TRBJ2-7; D is possibly TRBD1 (5 bases). With 0 bases removed from V and 2 bases from J, the gap between germline ends came to 11 bases. Germline V CDR1 and CDR2: SNHLY, FYNNEI. The CDR3 is made up of 15 amino acids. In nucleotides, the CDR3 is TGTGCCAGCAGTGAAGCTTGGGGCCGTACCTACGAGCAGTACTTC. Amino acid sequence: CASSEAWGRTYEQYF.

This chain uses TRBV30 with TRBJ1-2; TRBD1 matches 8 bases. The V segment lost 3 bases and the J segment 2 bases; nucleotides outside the gene matches: 5. Germline CDR1 reads GTSNPN; CDR2 reads SVGIG (reference sequence). The CDR3 has 14 residues. The CDR3 spells CAWSRDRFNYGYTF. DNA for the CDR3: TGTGCCTGGAGCAGGGACAGGTTCAACTATGGCTACACCTTC.

The rearrangement links TRBV2 to TRBJ2-7; 9 bases match TRBD1. V shed 6 bases, J shed 5 bases, and the junction held 5 bases outside the gene matches. Per the germline V gene, CDR1 is SNHLY and CDR2 is FYNNEI. This CDR3 has 13 residues. The CDR3 region is CASRRDRVNEQYF. The CDR3 DNA is TGTGCCAGCAGAAGGGACAGGGTTAACGAGCAGTACTTC.

The chain is built from TRBV24-1 and TRBJ1-2; D might be TRBD1 (6 bases). The CDR3 length is 12 residues. V lost 4 bases and J 8 bases, leaving 10 bases between the germline ends. Germline loops: CDR1 KGHDR, CDR2 SFDVKD. DNA for the CDR3: TGTGCCACCAGTGACGGACAGATGGGCTACACCTTC. Its translation: CATSDGQMGYTF.

The CDR3 nucleotides read TGTGCCAGCAGCCCCCCAGGGCTAGCGTCAGGCAATGAGCAGTTCTTC. Protein: CASSPPGLASGNEQFF. This rearrangement joins TRBV7-2 to TRBJ2-1; maybe TRBD2 (6 bases). The CDR3 runs to 16 residues. V gave up 5 bases and J gave up 6 bases, with 20 bases separating them. Germline V lookup: CDR1 SGHTA, CDR2 FQGNSA.

The count of this clone is one. The rearrangement uses TRBV10-3 and TRBJ1-1, with D uncertain. Per germline, CDR1 ENHRY and CDR2 SYGVKD. V was trimmed by 7 bases and J by 3 bases, leaving 15 bases between them. This CDR3 is 14 amino acids long. Written as DNA, the CDR3 is TGTGCCATCACTCCCGATCTAATTTACACTGAAGCTTTCTTT. Residues: CAITPDLIYTEAFF.

The V call is TRBV10-3, the J call TRBJ2-2; the D gene is possibly TRBD2 (5 bases). CDR1 and CDR2 from the germline V gene are ENHRY and SYGVKD. Trimming took off 6 bases at V and 3 bases at J, with 11 bases between the two ends. This CDR3 comprises 14 residues. The DNA for the CDR3 is TGTGCCATCAGGAGCGGTGGCGACACCGGGGAGCTGTTTTTT. The encoded protein is CAIRSGGDTGELFF.

This clone showed up just a few times. The chain combines TRBV9 with TRBJ2-3, with a possible D match to TRBD1 (6 bases). This CDR3 has 17 amino acids. Trimming removed 4 bases at V and 2 bases at J, with 20 bases between. Germline CDR1 SGDLS, CDR2 YYNGEE. Here the CDR3 reads CASSPRLGAGSTDTQYF. The CDR3 DNA sequence: TGTGCCAGCAGCCCTCGATTGGGGGCGGGCTCCACAGATACGCAGTATTTT.

The chain has TRBV28 and TRBJ2-3; a possible D gene is TRBD2 (5 bases). Germline V gene sequence: CDR1 MDHEN, CDR2 SYDVKM. The CDR3 is 15 amino acids. The V gene lost 5 bases and the J gene lost 0 bases, with 12 bases spanning the gap. CDR3 nucleotide sequence: TGTGCCAGCAGTCCCATCCTAGCTAGCACAGATACGCAGTATTTT. It translates to CASSPILASTDTQYF.

The V and J genes are TRBV27 and TRBJ2-1; TRBD2 matches 7 bases. The CDR3 spans 16 residues. Germline CDR1 and CDR2: MNHEY and SMNVEV (reference sequence). V gave up 3 bases and J gave up 0 bases; unmatched junction bases: 5. The DNA for the CDR3 is TGTGCCAGCAGTTTGTCGGCGGGAGTCTCCTACAATGAGCAGTTCTTC. This encodes CASSLSAGVSYNEQFF.

The V gene is TRBV27, the J gene TRBJ2-1; 11 bases are a match to TRBD2. CDR1 is MNHEY and CDR2 is SMNVEV in the germline V gene (reference sequence). V shed 5 bases and J 10 bases; nucleotides not matched to a gene: 4. The CDR3 has 13 amino acids. Here the CDR3 DNA reads TGTGCCAGCAGTACCCGACTAGCGGGGGAGCAGTTCTTC. Its protein is CASSTRLAGEQFF.

In DNA form, the CDR3 reads TGTGCCAGCAGTCCCCGGGGGGGCACTGAAGCTTTCTTT. This encodes CASSPRGGTEAFF. This rearrangement joins TRBV28 to TRBJ1-1; D may be TRBD1 (5 bases). The length of the CDR3 is 13 residues. Trimming stripped 5 bases from V and 4 bases from J, with 11 bases between. Per the germline V gene, CDR1 is MDHEN and CDR2 is SYDVKM.

Concerning this clone: Other DNA sequences in the sample encode the same CDR3. This chain connects TRBV3-1 (or the pseudogene TRBV3-2) to TRBJ1-3; D not certain. The CDR3 consists of 14 residues. Germline V lookup: CDR1 LGHDT, CDR2 YNNKEL (reference sequence). Trimming cost V 1 base and J 0 bases, with 4 bases left between them. Written as DNA, the CDR3 is TGTGCCAGCAGCCAAGCTGTCTCTGGAAACACCATATATTTT. It encodes CASSQAVSGNTIYF.

V and J are TRBV5-1 and TRBJ1-1; D gene unclear. Germline CDR1 and CDR2: SGHRS and YFSETQ. CDR3 length: 13 amino acids. Trimming pared 1 base from V and 6 bases from J, leaving 10 bases between. The CDR3, as DNA: TGCGCCAGCAGCTTGAACACAGCCTCTGAAGCTTTCTTT. It codes for CASSLNTASEAFF.

This chain links TRBV7-9 with TRBJ2-7, with a weak D call TRBD2 (7 bases). Trimming removed 7 bases from V and 5 bases from J, with 18 bases in between. Germline V CDR1 and CDR2: SEHNR, FQNEAQ (reference sequence). CDR3 length: 14 residues. CDR3 nucleotides: TGTGCCAGCACCCCACCCGGGGGGCACCACGAGCAGTACTTC. This codes for CASTPPGGHHEQYF.